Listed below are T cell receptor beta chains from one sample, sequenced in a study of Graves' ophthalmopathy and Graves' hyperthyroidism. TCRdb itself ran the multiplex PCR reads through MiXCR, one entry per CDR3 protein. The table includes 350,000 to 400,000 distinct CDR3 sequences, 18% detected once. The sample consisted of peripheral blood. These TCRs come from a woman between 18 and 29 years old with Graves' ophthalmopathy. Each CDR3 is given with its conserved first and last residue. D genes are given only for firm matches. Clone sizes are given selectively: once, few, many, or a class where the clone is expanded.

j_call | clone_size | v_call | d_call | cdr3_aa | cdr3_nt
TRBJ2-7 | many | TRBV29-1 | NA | CSVEGRDWGTREQYF | TGCAGCGTTGAAGGCCGGGACTGGGGTACAAGGGAGCAGTACTTC
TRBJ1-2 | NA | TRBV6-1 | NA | CASSEAGQRVYGYTF | TGTGCCAGCAGTGAAGCCGGACAGAGGGTCTATGGCTACACCTTC
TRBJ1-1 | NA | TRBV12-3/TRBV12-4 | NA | CASRQMIMNTEAFF | TGTGCCAGCAGGCAAATGATTATGAACACTGAAGCTTTCTTT
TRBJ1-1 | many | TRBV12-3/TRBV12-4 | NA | CASSSRRGRTEAFF | TGTGCCAGCTCGTCTCGGCGGGGAAGGACTGAAGCTTTCTTT
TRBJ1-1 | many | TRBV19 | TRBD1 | CASRGIDRGTEAFF | TGTGCCAGTCGGGGGATTGACAGGGGGACTGAAGCTTTCTTT
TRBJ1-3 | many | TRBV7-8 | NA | CASSLSKKGAGNTIYF | TGTGCCAGCAGCTTAAGTAAAAAGGGGGCTGGAAACACCATATATTTT
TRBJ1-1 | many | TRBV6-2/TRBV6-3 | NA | CASSYRGHMNTEAFF | TGTGCCAGCAGTTATCGAGGCCATATGAACACTGAAGCTTTCTTT
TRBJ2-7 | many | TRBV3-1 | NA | CASSPSPYEQYF | TGTGCCAGCAGTCCTAGCCCCTACGAGCAGTACTTC
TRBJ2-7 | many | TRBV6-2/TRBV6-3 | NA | CASSPSGTPQYF | TGTGCCAGCAGTCCCTCCGGGACTCCTCAGTACTTC
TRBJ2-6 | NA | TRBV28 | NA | CASSSLFGANVLTF | TGTGCCAGCAGTTCCCTCTTTGGGGCCAACGTCCTGACTTTC
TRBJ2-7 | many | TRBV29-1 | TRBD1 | CSVEESTGGILYEQYF | TGCAGCGTTGAAGAGAGCACAGGGGGGATTCTCTACGAGCAGTACTTC
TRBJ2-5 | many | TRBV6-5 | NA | CASRGVAAQTGRETQYF | TGTGCCAGCAGGGGAGTAGCGGCCCAAACCGGGCGAGAGACCCAGTACTTC
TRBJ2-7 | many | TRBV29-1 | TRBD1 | CSVEWQGAPEQYF | TGCAGCGTTGAATGGCAGGGGGCGCCTGAGCAGTACTTC
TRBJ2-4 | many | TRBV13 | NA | CASSLQGNKNIQYF | TGTGCCAGCAGCTTACAGGGGAACAAAAACATTCAGTACTTC
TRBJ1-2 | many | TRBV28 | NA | CASSSWQTVGPYGYTF | TGTGCCAGCAGTTCTTGGCAGACTGTAGGACCCTATGGCTACACCTTC
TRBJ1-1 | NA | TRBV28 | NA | CASSLRIEVPNTEAFF | TGTGCCAGCAGTTTACGAATCGAGGTCCCGAACACTGAAGCTTTCTTT
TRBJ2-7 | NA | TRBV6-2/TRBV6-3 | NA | CASSSLAAGTYEQYF | TGTGCCAGCAGTTCCTTAGCGGCAGGGACCTACGAGCAGTACTTC
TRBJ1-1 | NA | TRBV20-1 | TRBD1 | CSAYSGGEAFF | TGCAGTGCTTACTCAGGGGGTGAAGCTTTCTTT
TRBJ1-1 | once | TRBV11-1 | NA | CASSFQQGNTEAFF | TGTGCCAGCAGCTTCCAACAGGGGAACACTGAAGCTTTCTTT
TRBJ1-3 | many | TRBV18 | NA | CASSPPVRSDTIYF | TGTGCCAGCTCACCACCGGTCAGATCGGACACCATATATTTT
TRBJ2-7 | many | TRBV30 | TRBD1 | CAWKYDRGGYEQYF | TGTGCCTGGAAATATGACAGGGGTGGGTACGAGCAGTACTTC
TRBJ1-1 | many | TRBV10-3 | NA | CAISEFLRGGGMAFF | TGTGCCATCAGTGAGTTCCTGAGGGGGGGAGGTATGGCTTTCTTT
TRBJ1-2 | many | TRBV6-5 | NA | CASSSSGGDYGYTF | NA
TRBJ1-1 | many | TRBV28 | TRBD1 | CASSPRQGSNTEALF | TGTGCCAGCAGTCCGAGACAGGGGTCGAACACTGAAGCTCTCTTT
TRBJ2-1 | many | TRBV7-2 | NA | CASSRVVGNEQFF | TGTGCCAGCAGTAGGGTTGTGGGGAATGAGCAGTTCTTC
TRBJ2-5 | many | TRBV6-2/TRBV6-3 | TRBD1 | CASGTPSGGRLSETQYF | TGTGCCAGCGGAACCCCCTCAGGGGGCCGCCTCAGTGAGACCCAGTACTTC
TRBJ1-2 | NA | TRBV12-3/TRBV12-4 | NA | CASSSTGLAYGYTF | TGTGCCAGCAGTTCAACAGGGCTAGCCTATGGCTACACCTTC
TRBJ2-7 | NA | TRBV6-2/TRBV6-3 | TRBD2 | CASSSLAGLHSYEQYF | TGTGCCAGCAGTTCACTAGCGGGACTACACTCCTACGAGCAGTACTTC
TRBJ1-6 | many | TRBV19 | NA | CASKGQGLVPLHF | TGTGCCAGTAAGGGCCAGGGATTGGTACCCCTCCACTTT
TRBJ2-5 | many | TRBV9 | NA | CASSRSVYQETQYF | TGTGCCAGCAGCCGGTCGGTGTACCAAGAGACCCAGTACTTC
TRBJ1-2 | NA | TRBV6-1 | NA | CASTEQYDADNYGYTF | TGTGCCAGCACCGAACAGTACGACGCAGATAACTATGGCTACACCTTC
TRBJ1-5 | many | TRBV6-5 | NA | CASSCGRGRNQPQHF | TGTGCCAGCAGTTGCGGCAGGGGACGTAATCAGCCCCAGCATTTT
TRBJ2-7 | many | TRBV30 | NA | CAWSDTAYEQYF | TGTGCCTGGAGTGACACCGCCTACGAGCAGTACTTC
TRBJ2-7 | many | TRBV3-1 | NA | CASSQDWPGNYEQYF | TGTGCCAGCAGCCAAGACTGGCCAGGGAACTACGAGCAGTACTTC
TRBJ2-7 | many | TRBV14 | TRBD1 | CASSNRQGTYEQYF | TGTGCCAGCAGCAATCGACAGGGTACTTACGAGCAGTACTTC
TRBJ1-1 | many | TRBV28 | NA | CASSPPQRTEAFF | TGTGCCAGCAGTCCCCCTCAGCGAACTGAAGCTTTCTTT
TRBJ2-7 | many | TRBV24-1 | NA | CATSDPRDTTYEQYF | TGTGCCACCAGTGATCCCCGGGACACCACCTACGAGCAGTACTTC
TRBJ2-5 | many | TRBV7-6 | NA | CASSLTGGLGETQYF | TGTGCCAGCAGCTTAACGGGCGGCCTCGGGGAGACCCAGTACTTC
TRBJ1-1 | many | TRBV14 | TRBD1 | CASSLGQGRSTEAFF | TGTGCCAGCAGCCTTGGACAGGGACGAAGCACTGAAGCTTTCTTT
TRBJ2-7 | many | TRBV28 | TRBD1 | CASSYDPRDRGGEQYF | TGTGCCAGCAGCTACGATCCTAGGGACAGGGGCGGCGAGCAGTACTTC
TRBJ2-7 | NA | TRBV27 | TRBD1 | CASSILLGQGINEQYF | TGTGCCAGCAGCATCCTACTAGGACAGGGGATCAACGAGCAGTACTTC
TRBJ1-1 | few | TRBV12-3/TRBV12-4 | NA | CASSYGPGKDEAFF | TGTGCCAGCAGTTACGGGCCGGGAAAGGATGAAGCTTTCTTT
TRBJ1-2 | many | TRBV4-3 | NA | CASSQGTDVNYGYTF | TGCGCCAGCAGCCAAGGTACAGATGTAAACTATGGCTACACCTTC
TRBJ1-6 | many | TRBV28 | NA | CASIKSRQYNSPLHF | TGTGCCAGCATTAAGAGTAGGCAGTATAATTCACCCCTCCACTTT
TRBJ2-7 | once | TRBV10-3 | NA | CAISESVGTGGRFPYEQYF | TGTGCCATCAGTGAGTCGGTCGGGACTGGGGGTCGCTTCCCCTACGAGCAGTACTTC
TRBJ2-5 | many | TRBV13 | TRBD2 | CASSGAGLASQETQYF | TGTGCCAGCAGCGGCGCAGGACTAGCATCACAAGAGACCCAGTACTTC
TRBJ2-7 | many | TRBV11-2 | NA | CASSLGWDLTYEQYF | TGTGCCAGCAGCTTAGGGTGGGATCTCACCTACGAGCAGTACTTC
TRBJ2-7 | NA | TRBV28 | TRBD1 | CASSFHIGTGSSGEQYF | TGTGCCAGCAGTTTCCACATCGGGACAGGTTCCTCAGGGGAGCAGTACTTC
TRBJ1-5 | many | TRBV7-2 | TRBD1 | CASSLASGGVNQPQHF | TGTGCCAGCAGCTTAGCGTCAGGGGGCGTTAATCAGCCCCAGCATTTT
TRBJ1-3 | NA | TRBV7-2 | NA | CASSLARSGERGNTIYF | TGTGCCAGCAGCTTAGCGCGGTCAGGGGAGCGTGGAAACACCATATATTTT
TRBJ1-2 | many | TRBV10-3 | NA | CAVGGNDGYTF | TGTGCCGTCGGTGGGAACGATGGCTACACCTTC
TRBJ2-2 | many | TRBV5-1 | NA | CASSLVQSNTGELFF | TGCGCCAGCAGCTTGGTACAGTCGAACACCGGGGAGCTGTTTTTT
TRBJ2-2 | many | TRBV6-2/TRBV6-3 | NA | CASRSGAGELFF | TGTGCCAGCAGATCGGGAGCCGGGGAGCTGTTTTTT